This passage covers 27 T cell receptor beta chains from one sample sequenced in a study of graft-versus-host responses after intestinal transplantation. Documented time point: postoperative day 105 after intestinal transplantation (dayNNNN = postoperative day). Only in-frame clones appear in the TCRdb table, and some are missing; sequencing was by immunoSEQ multiplex PCR. The sample has 9,500 to 12,000 clones; just over 90% are singletons. This material consisted of PBMCs, taken 105 days after intestinal transplantation. These receptor sequences come from a human patient who received an intestinal transplant, so some T cells may come from the graft donor.

V gene TRBV4-2 combines with J gene TRBJ2-3, with 8 nucleotides matching TRBD1. There are 18 residues in the CDR3. With V trimmed by 5 bases and J by 2 bases, 15 bases remained unmatched. Looked up from germline, CDR1 is LGHNA and CDR2 is YNFKEQ. In nucleotides, the CDR3 is TGTGCCAGCAGCGAAGGGTTCGACAGGGGAGGCCTCACAGATACGCAGTATTTT. This codes for CASSEGFDRGGLTDTQYF.

This clone showed up just once. The chain uses TRBV6-5 and TRBJ1-6; D is uncertain. The germline gives CDR1 MNHEY, CDR2 SVGAGI. V was pared by 3 bases and J by 7 bases, with 7 bases between. The CDR3 contains 13 residues. DNA of the CDR3: TGTGCCAGCAGTTATTTTTGGAATTCACCCCTCCACTTT. Translated: CASSYFWNSPLHF.

The rearrangement uses TRBV4-1 and TRBJ2-5, with D possibly matching TRBD1 (5 bases). The germline V gene encodes CDR1 MGHRA and CDR2 YSYEKL. V lost 0 bases, J lost 5 bases, and 16 bases lay in between. This CDR3 is 16 amino acids long. CDR3 sequence reads: CASSQERTGVRETQYF. CDR3 bases: TGCGCCAGCAGCCAAGAAAGAACAGGCGTGAGGGAGACCCAGTACTTC.

V usage is TRBV11-2 and J usage is TRBJ2-2, with 7 nucleotides matching TRBD1. V was clipped by 5 bases and J by 2 bases; unmatched bases: 8. Germline CDR1 SGHAT, CDR2 FQNNGV. This CDR3 is built from 16 residues. In nucleotides, the CDR3 is TGTGCCAGCAGCACATGGACAGGCGGCAACACCGGGGAGCTGTTTTTT. This gives the protein CASSTWTGGNTGELFF.

The chain combines TRBV19 with TRBJ1-5; the D is unclear. The CDR3 extends over 14 amino acids. V dropped 1 base and J dropped 0 bases, with 4 bases sitting between them. The germline gives CDR1 LNHDA, CDR2 SQIVND (reference sequence). CDR3: CASSIGPSNQPQHF. CDR3 DNA: TGTGCCAGTAGTATAGGACCTAGCAATCAGCCCCAGCATTTT.

This rearrangement joins TRBV29-1 to TRBJ2-1; D might be TRBD2 (6 bases). V shed 7 bases and J shed 0 bases, with 10 bases lying between them. The CDR3 consists of 13 residues. Germline CDR1 SQVTM, CDR2 ANQGSEA. For the CDR3, the DNA is TGCAGCGGTAGCGGAAGCTCCTACAATGAGCAGTTCTTC. Amino acids: CSGSGSSYNEQFF.

This rearrangement joins TRBV14 to TRBJ1-4; D uncertain. V was cut by 1 base and J by 7 bases, with 10 bases left in between. This CDR3 spans 14 amino acids. Germline CDR1 reads SGHDN; CDR2 reads FVKESK. This CDR3 reads CASSQGVWGEKLFF. CDR3 in DNA: TGTGCCAGCAGCCAAGGGGTCTGGGGTGAAAAACTGTTTTTT.

The J gene is TRBJ2-5, the V gene TRBV5-1; the D gene is possibly TRBD1 (6 bases). Per the germline V gene, CDR1 is SGHRS and CDR2 is YFSETQ. V was clipped by 0 bases and J by 3 bases, with 15 bases between them. CDR3 length: 16 residues. The CDR3 DNA is TGCGCCAGCAGCTTGGCCTACCGACAGGTCGAAGAGACCCAGTACTTC. Translation gives CASSLAYRQVEETQYF.

The chain recombines TRBV5-1 with TRBJ2-3, with a possible D match to TRBD1 (5 bases). V was shortened by 1 base and J by 0 bases, with 12 bases between the two germline ends. Germline CDR1 SGHRS, CDR2 YFSETQ. This CDR3 has 16 amino acids. Written as DNA, the CDR3 is TGCGCCAGCAGCTTGTATGTGGGGCAGAGCACAGATACGCAGTATTTT. This codes for CASSLYVGQSTDTQYF.

The chain links TRBV10-1 to TRBJ1-1; no firm D call. Trimming pared 6 bases from V and 0 bases from J, leaving 8 bases between. The CDR3 covers 13 residues. Per the germline V gene, CDR1 is WNHNN and CDR2 is SYGVQD (reference sequence). This CDR3 is CASRATLNTEAFF. DNA for the CDR3: TGCGCCAGCAGGGCCACCCTGAACACTGAAGCTTTCTTT.

The rearrangement uses TRBV7-6 and TRBJ1-2; the D is unclear. Trimming removed 5 bases at V and 2 bases at J, with 18 bases between. The CDR3 runs to 16 residues. CDR1 SGHVS and CDR2 FNYEAQ come from the germline V gene. The CDR3 reads CASSSRRVPGNYGYTF. The CDR3 DNA is TGTGCCAGCAGCAGCAGACGGGTCCCAGGAAACTATGGCTACACCTTC.

The chain has TRBV6-5 and TRBJ2-7; weak D call: TRBD1 (6 bases). V lost 2 bases and J lost 5, with 16 bases in between. Germline loops: CDR1 MNHEY, CDR2 SVGAGI. This CDR3 comprises 15 residues. This chain's CDR3 is CASSYRDTLGHEQYF. CDR3 nucleotide sequence: TGTGCCAGCAGTTACCGGGACACCCTGGGCCACGAGCAGTACTTC.

The CDR3 coding sequence is TGTGCCAGCAGTTATTGGGGGACAGGGGATGGCTACACCTTC. It specifies CASSYWGTGDGYTF. The chain combines TRBV6-5 with TRBJ1-2; 10 nucleotides align to TRBD1. The CDR3 contains 14 residues. V lost 3 bases and J lost 6; bases outside the gene matches: 4. Germline CDR1 is MNHEY and CDR2 is SVGAGI.

The chain employs TRBV9 and TRBJ2-1, with TRBD1 as a possible D gene (5 bases). The V and J ends lost 0 bases and 0 bases respectively, with 10 bases between them. This CDR3 spans 16 amino acids. Per the germline V gene, CDR1 is SGDLS and CDR2 is YYNGEE. CDR3 DNA sequence: TGTGCCAGCAGCGTAGAGGGGCTAGACTCCTACAATGAGCAGTTCTTC. This translates into CASSVEGLDSYNEQFF.

This sequence joins TRBV7-6 and TRBJ1-5; D not certain. Trimming cost V 5 bases and J 4 bases, with 15 bases left between them. The CDR3 has 15 amino acids. The germline V gene encodes CDR1 SGHVS and CDR2 FNYEAQ. In DNA, the CDR3 is TGTGCCAGCAGCCCTGACGGCGTCATGAATCAGCCCCAGCATTTT. It translates to CASSPDGVMNQPQHF.

The chain is built from TRBV7-3 and TRBJ1-5, with unresolved D. Trimming left V 4 bases short and J 9 bases short, with 16 bases between. This CDR3 is 14 amino acids long. Per germline, CDR1 SGHTA and CDR2 FQGTGA. CDR3 nucleotides: TGTGCCAGCAGCTACCGTCTAAGGAGACGGCCCCAGCATTTT. It encodes CASSYRLRRRPQHF.

The rearrangement links TRBV4-3 to TRBJ2-6; D gene unclear. V was trimmed by 0 bases and J by 0 bases, leaving 6 bases between them. CDR3 length: 16 amino acids. Per germline, CDR1 LGHNA and CDR2 YSLEER. The CDR3 loop reads CASSQEGYSGANVLTF. The CDR3 bases are TGCGCCAGCAGCCAAGAAGGGTACTCTGGGGCCAACGTCCTGACTTTC.

The chain has TRBV7-2 and TRBJ2-7, with TRBD1 matching 10 bases. The ends lost 3 bases at V and 4 bases at J; junction bases unmatched: 6. The CDR3 loop spans 15 amino acids. The V gene's germline CDR1 is SGHTA and CDR2 FQGNSA. CDR3 in amino acids: CASSLAGTGVYEQYF. The CDR3 bases are TGTGCCAGCAGCTTGGCCGGGACAGGGGTTTACGAGCAGTACTTC.

Note on this clone: Other DNA sequences from this sample encode an identical CDR3 as well. The chain links TRBV4-1 to TRBJ1-2, with D possibly matching TRBD1 (6 bases). The CDR3 sequence is 17 residues long. V was shortened by 0 bases and J by 3 bases, with 17 bases between the two germline ends. Germline V gene sequence: CDR1 MGHRA, CDR2 YSYEKL. The CDR3 loop reads CASSQDGGGGEYYGYTF. CDR3 in DNA: TGCGCCAGCAGCCAAGATGGGGGGGGCGGGGAATACTATGGCTACACCTTC.

The gene calls are TRBV6-5 and TRBJ2-3; a possible D gene is TRBD2 (5 bases). V was clipped by 5 bases and J by 6 bases, with 6 bases between them. CDR1 MNHEY and CDR2 SVGAGI come from the germline V gene. CDR3 length: 11 amino acids. This chain's CDR3 is CASSGLDTQYF. As DNA, the CDR3 is TGTGCCAGCAGTGGACTGGATACGCAGTATTTT.

The rearrangement links TRBV9 to TRBJ1-1; TRBD1 aligns across 8 bases. The ends lost 0 bases at V and 10 bases at J; junction bases unmatched: 2. Germline V gene lookup returns CDR1 SGDLS and CDR2 YYNGEE. The CDR3 covers 12 residues. Here the CDR3 DNA reads TGTGCCAGCAGCGTAGATGACAGGGGAGCTTTCTTT. This sequence encodes CASSVDDRGAFF.

V gene TRBV5-6 combines with J gene TRBJ2-5, with 11 bases lining up with TRBD2. The CDR3 is 16 amino acids. With 2 bases clipped from V and 5 bases from J, the junction kept 8 bases outside the gene matches. Per germline, CDR1 SGHDT and CDR2 YYEEEE. The CDR3 DNA sequence: TGTGCCAGCAGCTTTCCTAGCGGGGGGATTGCGGAGACCCAGTACTTC. It is translated as CASSFPSGGIAETQYF.

The V call is TRBV6-1, the J call TRBJ1-4; D possibly corresponds to TRBD1 (6 bases). The germline V gene has CDR1 MNHNS and CDR2 SASEGT. V was clipped by 2 bases and J by 5 bases, with 15 bases between them. The CDR3 consists of 16 residues. The CDR3 DNA reads TGTGCCAGCAGTGAATCCTCCGGGGGCTTAAATGAAAAACTGTTTTTT. It is translated as CASSESSGGLNEKLFF.

This chain joins TRBV27 and TRBJ2-1, with D unclear. The CDR3 is made up of 14 amino acids. Germline V gene sequence: CDR1 MNHEY, CDR2 SMNVEV (reference sequence). The ends were cut back, 2 bases at V and 4 bases at J, with 9 bases in the middle. CDR3 coding DNA: TGTGCCAGCAGTTTACCCCCCCCTTACAATGAGCAGTTCTTC. This sequence encodes CASSLPPPYNEQFF.

The rearrangement joins TRBV19 to TRBJ1-5, with 7 nucleotides matching TRBD1. CDR1 LNHDA and CDR2 SQIVND come from the germline V gene (reference sequence). V gave up 5 bases and J gave up 11 bases; unmatched junction bases: 6. The CDR3 sequence is 12 residues long. The CDR3 DNA sequence: TGTGCCAGTAGTTTAACACAGGGGACCCAGCATTTT. Translated: CASSLTQGTQHF.

The CDR3 DNA is TGTGCCAGCAGCCAAGAAATGGGTCCGGGGAATGAGCAGTTCTTC. Translating gives CASSQEMGPGNEQFF. The rearrangement links TRBV4-2 to TRBJ2-1; weak D call: TRBD2 (5 bases). CDR3 size: 15 residues. The V gene's germline CDR1 is LGHNA and CDR2 YNFKEQ. Trimming removed 0 bases at V and 7 bases at J, with 13 bases between.

This chain links TRBV5-1 with TRBJ1-3; D possibly corresponds to TRBD1 (5 bases). V was pared by 4 bases and J by 4 bases, with 15 bases between. The CDR3 contains 15 residues. Germline assignment: CDR1 SGHRS and CDR2 YFSETQ. CDR3 sequence reads: CASSPQGQGGNTIYF. As DNA, the CDR3 is TGCGCCAGCAGCCCTCAGGGTCAAGGCGGAAACACCATATATTTT.